Listed here are 9 T cell receptor beta chains from one sample, sequenced in a study of blood T cell repertoires in COVID-19. Sequenced by immunoSEQ multiplex PCR; TCRdb stores in-frame clones only, minus some. Of about 120,000 clones detected, roughly 90% appear once; the ten largest clones hold about 4.5%. The specimen was peripheral blood. The origin of the receptors is a man in his sixties with COVID-19, enrolled during active disease.

This clone was recorded at least ten times. The chain joins TRBV7-9 to TRBJ2-7; D gene uncertain. Trimming removed 2 bases from V and 2 bases from J, with 7 bases in between. CDR3 size: 13 residues. CDR1 is SEHNR, CDR2 FQNEAQ, per germline (reference sequence). CDR3 sequence: CASSLYKTYEQYF. Written as DNA, the CDR3 is TGTGCCAGCAGCTTATACAAGACCTACGAGCAGTACTTC.

This sequence joins TRBV6-5 and TRBJ1-1; D gene ambiguous. V lost 6 bases and J 1 base, leaving 15 bases between the germline ends. The germline V gene encodes CDR1 MNHEY and CDR2 SVGAGI. This CDR3 is built from 15 residues. CDR3 sequence (DNA): TGTGCCAGCAGGGGAGGCAGGATGGCGAACACTGAAGCTTTCTTT. This translates into CASRGGRMANTEAFF.

CDR3: CASSHNRGGRNQPQHF. CDR3 in DNA: TGTGCCAGTAGTCACAACAGGGGGGGAAGAAATCAGCCCCAGCATTTT. This rearrangement joins TRBV19 to TRBJ1-5, with 8 positions matching TRBD1. In germline, CDR1 is LNHDA, CDR2 SQIVND (reference sequence). This CDR3 region has 16 residues. J lost 4 bases, V lost 5 bases, and 10 bases had no gene match.

This clone was found once. The genes are TRBV28 and TRBJ1-2; TRBD1 agrees at 9 bases. Germline V gene lookup returns CDR1 MDHEN and CDR2 SYDVKM. V was clipped by 5 bases and J by 5 bases; unmatched bases: 6. The CDR3 totals 14 residues. CDR3 DNA sequence: TGTGCCAGCAGTAGAGGGACAGGGAGTTATGGCTACACCTTC. The encoded protein is CASSRGTGSYGYTF.

Regarding this clone: The sample contains more than one DNA sequence encoding this CDR3. The chain is built from TRBV29-1 and TRBJ1-2, with TRBD1 matching over 7 bases. The junction had 3 bases not matched to a gene; V was cut back by 3 bases and J by 5 bases. From germline, CDR1 is SQVTM and CDR2 ANQGSEA. This CDR3 comprises 12 residues. In DNA, the CDR3 is TGCAGCGTTGAGGGACAGAATTATGGCTACACCTTC. Its translation: CSVEGQNYGYTF.

This clone showed up just a few times. V gene TRBV30 combines with J gene TRBJ2-5; D might be TRBD2 (5 bases). Germline V CDR1 and CDR2: GTSNPN, SVGIG (reference sequence). V was shortened by 0 bases and J by 4 bases, with 12 bases between the two germline ends. This CDR3 has 14 residues. CDR3 region: CAWSVRGVAETQYF. The CDR3, as DNA: TGTGCCTGGAGTGTACGGGGAGTTGCAGAGACCCAGTACTTC.

The chain couples TRBV12-5 to TRBJ1-1, with 9 bases fitting TRBD1. This CDR3 spans 14 amino acids. The trim removed 2 bases at V and 4 bases at J, leaving 2 bases unmatched. The germline V gene encodes CDR1 LGHNT and CDR2 FRNRAP. CDR3 loop: CASGLRQGGTEAFF. The CDR3 coding sequence is TGTGCTAGTGGTTTGAGACAGGGGGGCACTGAAGCTTTCTTT.

This clone has more than one count but fewer than ten. This sequence joins TRBV12-3 or TRBV12-4 and TRBJ2-4, with TRBD1 matching over 7 bases. Trimming cost V 7 bases and J 5 bases; bases outside gene matches: 5. The CDR3 covers 13 residues. Here the CDR3 reads CASTKGTENIQYF. The CDR3 nucleotides are TGTGCCAGCACCAAAGGGACAGAAAACATTCAGTACTTC.

The chain combines TRBV6-6 with TRBJ1-1; D gene unclear. Germline lookup yields CDR1 MNHNY and CDR2 SVGAGI (reference sequence). This CDR3 contains 15 residues. V lost 0 bases and J lost 6, with 14 bases in between. The CDR3 reads CASSYSNGQVSEAFF. DNA of the CDR3: TGTGCCAGCAGTTACTCGAACGGTCAAGTCTCTGAAGCTTTCTTT.